Listed here are 5 T cell receptor beta chains from one sample, sequenced in a study of T cell repertoires in cytomegalovirus infection. TCRdb used MiXCR to reprocess the reads, holding one entry per CDR3 protein. The sample has hundreds of thousands of distinct CDR3 sequences, about 30% seen once; the top ten hold about an eighth. No cognate antigen is known for these TCRs. Here the sequenced sample was cultured CD8+ T cells from PBMCs, taken from culture after CMV antigen stimulation. The receptors stem from a human donor in good health (CMV status not recorded). Some clones in this sample may be carry-over from other donors' samples.

The chain joins TRBV27 to TRBJ2-7, with 8 bases that match TRBD1. CDR1 is MNHEY, CDR2 SMNVEV, per germline (reference sequence). The J segment lost 2 bases and the V segment lost 3 bases, leaving 6 bases of the junction unmatched. This CDR3 has 15 residues. CDR3 residues: CASSFPDRGPYEQYV. The CDR3 DNA follows: TGTGCCAGCAGTTTCCCCGACAGGGGTCCCTACGAGCAGTACGTC.

The J gene is TRBJ1-1, the V gene TRBV12-3 or TRBV12-4, with unresolved D. CDR3 length equals 14 residues. V shed 5 bases and J shed 2 bases, with 12 bases lying between them. The CDR3 reads CASSPRADNTEAFF. The CDR3 region has the DNA TGTGCCAGCAGTCCCCGGGCGGACAACACTGAAGCTTTCTTT.

This clonotype was observed at least ten times. This sequence joins TRBV4-3 and TRBJ2-1; 12 bases line up with TRBD2. The V gene's germline CDR1 is LGHNA and CDR2 YSLEER. The CDR3 runs to 19 residues. V shed 0 bases, J shed 4 bases, and the junction held 10 bases outside the gene matches. This CDR3 is CASSQESRELAGGYNEQFF. As DNA, the CDR3 is TGCGCCAGCAGCCAAGAGTCAAGAGAACTAGCGGGGGGATACAATGAGCAGTTCTTC.

The table lists this clonotype with many counts. The chain has TRBV7-2 and TRBJ2-3; D is possibly TRBD2 (6 bases). Germline CDR1 and CDR2: SGHTA and FQGNSA. The germline V and J ends were trimmed by 3 bases and 0 bases, with 10 bases remaining between them. The CDR3 contains 15 residues. CDR3 sequence reads: CASSLEGLSTDTQYF. The CDR3 coding sequence is TGTGCCAGCAGCTTGGAGGGGCTGAGCACAGATACGCAGTATTTT.

The chain employs TRBV29-1 and TRBJ1-1, with D unclear. Germline assignment: CDR1 SQVTM and CDR2 ANQGSEA. CDR3 size: 12 residues. V lost 4 bases to trimming and J lost 1 base, with 7 bases between them. In DNA, the CDR3 is TGCAGCGTTGGCTCAGAGAACACTGAAGCTTTCTTT. Amino acids: CSVGSENTEAFF.